This TCR beta chain was identified in a study of blood T cell repertoires in COVID-19. As for the study in general: Both acute and convalescent COVID-19 samples were obtained from the United States, Italy and Spain. Sample material is recorded as cDNA or gDNA derived from T cells, B-cell-depleted T cells, or PBMCs.

Original processing notes: Researchers report that nucleated cell counts were estimated from reference gene primer amplification. The repertoire was sequenced with immunoSEQ multiplex PCR; TCRdb's copy has only in-frame clones and lacks some. V, J and clone size derive from that table, while D and trimming were established from the DNA sequence. The table records over 50,000 clones, about nine tenths of them present only once. The CDR3 totals 16 residues. Trimming stripped 1 base from V and 4 bases from J, with 14 bases between. Germline assignment: CDR1 SGHVS and CDR2 FQNEAQ. The clonotype was recovered from a man aged 45-65 years with active COVID-19. The specimen was peripheral blood. The chain recombines TRBV7-8 with TRBJ1-5; TRBD1 is a possible D gene (5 bases). CDR3 sequence: CASSLELPGLNQPQHF. CDR3 nucleotides: TGTGCCAGCAGCTTAGAGTTGCCGGGACTTAATCAGCCCCAGCATTTT.